Given below is one TCR beta chain in context. The CDR3 length is 15 residues. With 6 bases clipped from V and 5 bases from J, the junction kept 8 bases outside the gene matches. In germline, CDR1 is LGHNA, CDR2 YNFKEQ. This sample was included in a study of blood T cell repertoires in COVID-19. Study in general: The study drew acute and convalescent COVID-19 samples from the United States, Italy and Spain.

Recruitment covered fewer than 25 US areas and drew participants whose ages spanned roughly 18 to 100 years. Recovered status applied to Cohort 3 donors who had two consecutive negative PCRs. It also applied to those with clearance or with symptom resolution. Clones were read by immunoSEQ multiplex PCR, and TCRdb kept only the in-frame ones, dropping some. The sample yields just under 250,000 clones, around 88% seen once. This TCR derives from a woman aged 25 to 39 who had recovered from COVID-19. The sequenced material came from PBMCs or T cells enriched from blood (not recorded which). The chain carries TRBV4-2 and TRBJ2-3; TRBD2 agrees at 10 bases. The CDR3 protein is CASSIKAGGVDTQYF. Written as DNA, the CDR3 is TGTGCCAGCAGTATTAAAGCGGGAGGGGTAGATACGCAGTATTTT.